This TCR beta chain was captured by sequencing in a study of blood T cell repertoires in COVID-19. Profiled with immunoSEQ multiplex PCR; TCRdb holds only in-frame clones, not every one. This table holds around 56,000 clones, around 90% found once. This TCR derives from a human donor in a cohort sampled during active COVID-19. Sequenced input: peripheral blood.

CDR3 DNA sequence: TGTGCCAGCAGCTTAAGCCCCTCGGGGGGGGTCTACGAGCAGTACTTC. Amino acids: CASSLSPSGGVYEQYF. This chain joins TRBV7-2 and TRBJ2-7; 8 bases align to TRBD2. The V and J ends lost 2 bases and 3 bases, in that order; junction bases with no gene match: 9. Germline V gene lookup returns CDR1 SGHTA and CDR2 FQGNSA. The CDR3 runs 16 residues.